A selection of T cell receptor beta chains follows, all from one sample in a study of T cells in localized non-small cell lung cancer. Assay used: immunoSEQ multiplex PCR; TCRdb lists only in-frame clones, some missing. The profile shows 3,000 or so clones, about 31% of them singletons. This specimen was normal lung tissue next to the tumor, taken before any cancer treatment. These receptors were taken from a woman aged 40-69 years with stage I lung adenocarcinoma. Both conserved end residues are part of each CDR3. The order of the fields is clone size, J gene, V gene, D gene, CDR3 protein, CDR3 DNA. The D gene is left open where the match is weak. Clone size is shown for a subset of rows, as once, few, many or a class of expanded clone.

>-|TRBJ1-1|TRBV19|TRBD1
CASNQRGRRDTEAFF
TGTGCCAGTAATCAGAGGGGGCGTAGGGACACTGAAGCTTTCTTT
>few|TRBJ2-1|TRBV2|TRBD2
CASSEGTSGRVRFF
TGTGCCAGCAGTGAAGGGACTAGCGGGAGAGTTCGGTTCTTC
>-|TRBJ2-7|TRBV6-8|TRBD1
CASRRDRDPTYEQYF
TGTGCCAGCAGACGGGACAGGGACCCTACCTACGAGCAGTACTTC
>few|TRBJ2-5|TRBV11-3|TRBD1
CASSSGQVQGMGTQYF
TGTGCCAGCAGTTCCGGACAGGTGCAGGGCATGGGGACCCAGTACTTC
>-|TRBJ1-1|TRBV28|TRBD1
CAGQGGYTEAFF
TGTGCCGGCCAGGGGGGATACACTGAAGCTTTCTTT
>-|TRBJ2-1|TRBV15|-
CATSRANPVDEQFF
TGTGCCACCAGCAGAGCTAACCCCGTCGATGAGCAGTTCTTC
>-|TRBJ2-6|TRBV9|-
CASRESSGANVLTF
TGTGCCAGCAGGGAAAGCTCTGGGGCCAACGTCCTGACTTTC
>-|TRBJ1-2|TRBV11-3|-
CASSSFDGVGINYGYTF
TGTGCCAGCAGCTCCTTTGATGGGGTAGGAATTAACTATGGCTACACCTTC
>-|TRBJ2-7|TRBV5-1|TRBD1
CASSFGTGGSYEQYF
TGCGCCAGCAGCTTTGGGACAGGGGGTTCCTACGAGCAGTACTTC
>few|TRBJ2-3|TRBV11-3|TRBD2
CASSLWGSSGRAYTDTQYF
TGTGCCAGCAGCTTGTGGGGGAGTAGCGGGAGGGCCTACACAGATACGCAGTATTTT
>-|TRBJ2-3|TRBV19|TRBD2
CATQTSGSTDTQYF
TGTGCCACCCAGACTAGCGGGAGTACAGATACGCAGTATTTT
>few|TRBJ1-2|TRBV6-8|-
CASRTTAGRGNGYTF
TGTGCCAGCAGAACTACCGCGGGACGTGGTAATGGCTACACCTTC
>few|TRBJ2-1|TRBV18|TRBD1
CASSPNRGSYNEQFF
TGTGCCAGCTCACCTAACAGGGGTTCCTACAATGAGCAGTTCTTC
>-|TRBJ1-2|TRBV28|-
CASSSNSWGVYGYTF
TGTGCCAGCAGTTCCAATAGTTGGGGGGTCTATGGCTACACCTTC
>once|TRBJ2-5|TRBV5-1|-
CASSLEVGSPETQYF
TGCGCCAGCAGCTTGGAGGTGGGGAGTCCGGAGACCCAGTACTTC
>few|TRBJ2-1|TRBV18|-
CASSPQGYYNEQFF
TGTGCCAGCTCACCACAGGGCTACTACAATGAGCAGTTCTTC
>few|TRBJ2-6|TRBV6-8|-
CASSLMGLLHNVLTF
TGTGCCAGCAGTTTAATGGGACTGTTGCACAACGTCCTGACTTTC
>-|TRBJ2-4|TRBV11-3|TRBD1
CASSLDRGEVNIQYF
TGTGCCAGCAGCTTGGACAGGGGAGAGGTAAACATTCAGTACTTC
>few|TRBJ2-1|TRBV6-8|TRBD2
CASSKGGSSYNEQFF
TGTGCCAGCAGTAAAGGCGGGAGCTCCTACAATGAGCAGTTCTTC
>-|TRBJ2-7|TRBV14|TRBD1
CASSVHRGLGEQYF
TGTGCCAGCAGCGTCCACAGGGGGCTGGGGGAGCAGTACTTC
>medium-sized|TRBJ2-7|TRBV11-3|TRBD1
CASSLNPGQGTYEQYF
TGTGCCAGCAGCTTGAACCCAGGACAGGGAACCTACGAGCAGTACTTC
>-|TRBJ1-2|TRBV7-4|TRBD1
CASSPRDRGDYTF
TGTGCCAGCAGCCCCCGGGACAGGGGGGACTACACCTTC
>-|TRBJ2-1|TRBV11-3|TRBD1
CASSLGQGGYNEQFF
TGTGCCAGCAGCTTGGGACAGGGGGGCTACAATGAGCAGTTCTTC
>-|TRBJ1-3|TRBV30|-
CAWSGTYSGNTIYF
TGTGCCTGGAGTGGAACTTACTCTGGAAACACCATATATTTT
>few|TRBJ1-4|TRBV10-3|TRBD1
CAISETGEANEKLFF
TGTGCCATCAGTGAGACAGGGGAGGCTAATGAAAAACTGTTTTTT
>-|TRBJ2-4|TRBV19|-
CASSIALENIQYF
TGTGCCAGTAGTATTGCCCTCGAAAACATTCAGTACTTC
>-|TRBJ2-2|TRBV11-3|TRBD2
CASSFLRDNQREATTGELFF
TGTGCCAGCAGCTTTTTACGGGACAACCAGCGGGAGGCCACTACCGGGGAGCTGTTTTTT
>few|TRBJ2-3|TRBV11-3|TRBD2
CASSFAGVKDTQYF
TGTGCCAGCAGCTTCGCGGGAGTGAAAGATACGCAGTATTTT